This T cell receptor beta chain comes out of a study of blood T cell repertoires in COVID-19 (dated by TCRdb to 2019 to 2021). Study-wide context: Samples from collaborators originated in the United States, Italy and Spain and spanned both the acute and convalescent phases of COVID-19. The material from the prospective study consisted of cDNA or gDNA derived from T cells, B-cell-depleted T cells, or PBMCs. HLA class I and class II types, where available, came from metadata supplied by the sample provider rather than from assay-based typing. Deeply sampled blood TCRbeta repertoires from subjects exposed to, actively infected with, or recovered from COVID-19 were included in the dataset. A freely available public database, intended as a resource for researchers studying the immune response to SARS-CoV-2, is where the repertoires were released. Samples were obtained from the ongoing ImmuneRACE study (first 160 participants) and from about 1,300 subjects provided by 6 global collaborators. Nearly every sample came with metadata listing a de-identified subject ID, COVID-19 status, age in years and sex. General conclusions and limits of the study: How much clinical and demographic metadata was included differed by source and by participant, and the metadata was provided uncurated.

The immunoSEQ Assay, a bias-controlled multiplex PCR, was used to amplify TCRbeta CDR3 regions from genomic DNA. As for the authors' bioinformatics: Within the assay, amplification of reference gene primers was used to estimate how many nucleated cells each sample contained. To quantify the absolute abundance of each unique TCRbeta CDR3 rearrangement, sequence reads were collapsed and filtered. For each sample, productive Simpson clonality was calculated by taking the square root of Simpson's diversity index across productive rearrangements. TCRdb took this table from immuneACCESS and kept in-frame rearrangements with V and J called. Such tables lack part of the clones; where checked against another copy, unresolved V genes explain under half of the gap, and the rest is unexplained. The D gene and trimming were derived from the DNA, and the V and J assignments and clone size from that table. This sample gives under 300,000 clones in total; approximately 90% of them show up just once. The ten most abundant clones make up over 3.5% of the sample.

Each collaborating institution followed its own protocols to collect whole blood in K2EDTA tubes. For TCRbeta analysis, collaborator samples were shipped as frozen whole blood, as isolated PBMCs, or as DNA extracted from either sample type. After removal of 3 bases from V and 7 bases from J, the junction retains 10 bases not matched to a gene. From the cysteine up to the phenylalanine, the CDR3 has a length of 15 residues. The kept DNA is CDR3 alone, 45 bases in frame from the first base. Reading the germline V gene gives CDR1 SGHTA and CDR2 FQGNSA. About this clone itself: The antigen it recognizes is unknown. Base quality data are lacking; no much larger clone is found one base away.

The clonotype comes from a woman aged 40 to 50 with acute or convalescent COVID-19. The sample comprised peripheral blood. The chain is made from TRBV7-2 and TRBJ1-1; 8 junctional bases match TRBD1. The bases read TGTGCCAGCAGCTTCCAACAGGGGGGGTATCTTGAAGCTTTCTTT. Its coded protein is CASSFQQGGYLEAFF.